The rows below give T cell receptor beta chains drawn from one sample of a study of identical twins. Using its own MiXCR run on the 5' RACE reads, TCRdb lists one record per CDR3 protein. The table has fewer than 650,000 distinct CDR3 sequences, around a tenth seen once. The same data also contributed to another study, on yellow fever vaccine responses in identical twins.

Sequenced input: PBMCs. These receptor sequences come from a woman between 18 and 30 years old in good health. Each CDR3 is given with its conserved first and last residue. D genes are given only for firm matches. Rows give clone size only sometimes, using once, few, many, or a class for an expanded clone.

TGTGCCAGCCTGCGGGGCGATACGCAGTATTTT CASLRGDTQYF TRBJ2-3 TRBV2 NA 11 NA
TGCGCCAGCAGCTTGGATTCGCGGGGACAGGGCTATGGCTACACCTTC CASSLDSRGQGYGYTF TRBJ1-2 TRBV5-1 TRBD1 16 few
TGTGCCAGCAGCTTAGGAGTCGCGGGGGGCAGTGGAAACACCATATATTTT CASSLGVAGGSGNTIYF TRBJ1-3 TRBV11-2 NA 17 few
TGTGCCAGCAGTTATTTCGTTCGTAATTCACCCCTCCACTTT CASSYFVRNSPLHF TRBJ1-6 TRBV12-3/TRBV12-4 NA 14 NA
TGTGCCAGCCCACCGAGGGCAGGCGGCTACGAGCAGTACTTC CASPPRAGGYEQYF TRBJ2-7 TRBV28 NA 14 few
TGCAGTGCTAGAGATCTCGGGAGCAATCAGCCCCAGCATTTT CSARDLGSNQPQHF TRBJ1-5 TRBV20-1 NA 14 NA
TGTGCCAGCAGCTTGGGTCCGCGCCCTTCCTACGAGCAGTACTTC CASSLGPRPSYEQYF TRBJ2-7 TRBV5-8 NA 15 NA
TGTGCCAGCAGTTCCGGGACAGGGAAATACGAGCAGTACTTC CASSSGTGKYEQYF TRBJ2-7 TRBV28 TRBD1 14 few
TGTGCCAGCAGAACCGGGACTAGCGGGAAAGGGGAGTACAATGAGCAGTTCTTC CASRTGTSGKGEYNEQFF TRBJ2-1 TRBV28 TRBD2 18 many
TGTGCCAGCAGTGAACGCCTAGATCAGCCAGATACGCAGTATTTT CASSERLDQPDTQYF TRBJ2-3 TRBV25-1 NA 15 NA
TGCAGCGTTTCTACCGGGACAGGGAGTATCGCAGATACGCAGTATTTT CSVSTGTGSIADTQYF TRBJ2-3 TRBV29-1 TRBD1 16 few
TGCAGCGTTGAGACAGACCCTTCCTACGAGCAGTACTTC CSVETDPSYEQYF TRBJ2-7 TRBV29-1 NA 13 few
TGTGCCACCCAAACGACAGGGCATGGCGACACCGGGGAGCTGTTTTTT CATQTTGHGDTGELFF TRBJ2-2 TRBV24-1 TRBD1 16 many
TGTGCCAGCAGCTCAACTACAGGGGGCGCGTATCCTGGGCTAAAGCAGTTCTTC CASSSTTGGAYPGLKQFF TRBJ2-1 TRBV5-6 TRBD1 18 NA
TGTGCCAGTAGTTCGCCTAGCTGGAGCTCCTACGAGCAGTACTTC CASSSPSWSSYEQYF TRBJ2-7 TRBV19 NA 15 NA
TGCAGCGTTCAAGGGAGGGATGGCTACACCTTC CSVQGRDGYTF TRBJ1-2 TRBV29-1 NA 11 few
TGCAGCGTTGCTAGTCGTCAAGAGACCCAGTACTTC CSVASRQETQYF TRBJ2-5 TRBV29-1 NA 12 few
TGTGCCAGCAGCTTAGTCGCTAGCGGGGGGAGCACCGGGGAGCTGTTTTTT CASSLVASGGSTGELFF TRBJ2-2 TRBV7-2 TRBD2 17 NA
TGTGCCAGCAGACATGGGGGGACAGGGATATCTGGGGCCAACGTCCTGACTTTC CASRHGGTGISGANVLTF TRBJ2-6 TRBV7-9 TRBD1 18 many
TGTGCCAGCAGCCCGGCCCCCCTAGCGGGAAGCACAGATACGCAGTATTTT CASSPAPLAGSTDTQYF TRBJ2-3 TRBV5-5 TRBD2 17 few
TGTGCCAGCAGGGGGGGACTAGCGGGGGAGGTCCTGTATTTT CASRGGLAGEVLYF TRBJ2-3 TRBV7-2 TRBD2 14 few
TGCAGTGCTAGTTCTGGGAACGAGCAGTACTTC CSASSGNEQYF TRBJ2-7 TRBV20-1 NA 11 few
TGTGCCAGCAGTGAAGCGCTTCAGGGGACAGGGGGGTTC CASSEALQGTGGF TRBJ2-7 TRBV2 TRBD1 13 few
TGTGCCAGCAGTGCCGGACAGGGGGGAACTGAAGCTTTCTTT CASSAGQGGTEAFF TRBJ1-1 TRBV25-1 TRBD1 14 many
TGTGCCAGCAGCTTCGGAGGACAGTCGAACACTGAAGCTTTCTTT CASSFGGQSNTEAFF TRBJ1-1 TRBV11-2 NA 15 NA
TGCAGTGTTCGCCAGCGGGAGTGGATGAAAGAGCAGTACTTC CSVRQREWMKEQYF TRBJ2-7 TRBV20-1 TRBD2 14 many
TGTGCCAGCAGTCCAAACAGGGGCGAGCAGTACTTC CASSPNRGEQYF TRBJ2-7 TRBV28 TRBD1 12 many
TGCGCCAGCAGTTACATACCCCGGGACTACCACGAGCAGTACTTC CASSYIPRDYHEQYF TRBJ2-7 TRBV23-1 TRBD2 15 NA
TGCAGCGTTCAGGGTCCTGAAGCTTTCTTT CSVQGPEAFF TRBJ1-1 TRBV29-1 NA 10 many
TGCAGTGCCCATCCGGGACAGGGGGCAGAGACCCAGTACTTC CSAHPGQGAETQYF TRBJ2-5 TRBV20-1 TRBD1 14 NA
TGTGCCAGCAGTTTACTGGGGGTGGAGGGGGACACTGAAGCTTTCTTT CASSLLGVEGDTEAFF TRBJ1-1 TRBV27 NA 16 many
TGTGCCACCGAAAAGGACAGGACGATGGTTGAAAAACTGTTTTTT CATEKDRTMVEKLFF TRBJ1-4 TRBV24-1 TRBD1 15 few
TGTGCCAGCAGTACCCCGGGACAGGGGAAGTACGAGCAGTACTTC CASSTPGQGKYEQYF TRBJ2-7 TRBV28 TRBD1 15 NA
TGTGCCAGCAGTGAGCGGTACTCCTACGAGCAGTACTTC CASSERYSYEQYF TRBJ2-7 TRBV12-3/TRBV12-4 NA 13 many
TGCAGTGGTGTGGCGGGAGACTACGAGCAGTACTTC CSGVAGDYEQYF TRBJ2-7 TRBV20-1 TRBD2 12 few
TGTGCCAGCAGTTTACGAGGGTATGGCACAGATACGCAGTATTTT CASSLRGYGTDTQYF TRBJ2-3 TRBV27 NA 15 NA
TGTGCCAGCAGCCTGCCGGACAGTCAAGAGACCCAGTACTTC CASSLPDSQETQYF TRBJ2-5 TRBV7-9 NA 14 many
TGCAGTGCTAGAGGCAGGGGGCTGTTCAATCAGCCCCAGCATTTT CSARGRGLFNQPQHF TRBJ1-5 TRBV20-1 TRBD1 15 many
TGCAGTGCCGAGGACAGGGTAGGCAATGAGCAGTTCTTC CSAEDRVGNEQFF TRBJ2-1 TRBV20-1 TRBD1 13 many
TGCAGCGTTGGGGAGGGGGCGGACTACGAGCAGTACTTC CSVGEGADYEQYF TRBJ2-7 TRBV29-1 NA 13 few
TGTGCCACGGCGCTAGCGGGGGGCAATGAGCAGTTCTTC CATALAGGNEQFF TRBJ2-1 TRBV15 TRBD2 13 few
TGTGCCAGCAGGTCGACAGTTAACAATGAGCAGTTCTTC CASRSTVNNEQFF TRBJ2-1 TRBV6-6 NA 13 few
TGTGCCAGCAGTTCCTCTAATTTTTACGAGCAGTACTTC CASSSSNFYEQYF TRBJ2-7 TRBV27 NA 13 many
TGTGCCAGCAGGACGAGTTATAATGAAAAACTGTTTTTT CASRTSYNEKLFF TRBJ1-4 TRBV5-6 NA 13 many
TGCGCCAGCAGCTTGGTCCCGGGACAGTCCTACGAGCAGTACTTC CASSLVPGQSYEQYF TRBJ2-7 TRBV5-1 TRBD1 15 many
TGCAGTGCTCCGGACTACAATGAGCAGTTCTTC CSAPDYNEQFF TRBJ2-1 TRBV20-1 NA 11 NA
TGTGCCAGCAGTTACTCGACTAGCGGGCCGAACACCGGGGAGCTGTTTTTT CASSYSTSGPNTGELFF TRBJ2-2 TRBV6-5 TRBD2 17 few
TGCGCCAGCAGCCAAGGCGGTGTGACCAATGAGCAGTTCTTC CASSQGGVTNEQFF TRBJ2-1 TRBV4-3 NA 14 NA
TGCGCCAGCAGCTTTGGCAGGGCCAACACCGGGGAGCTGTTTTTT CASSFGRANTGELFF TRBJ2-2 TRBV5-1 NA 15 many
TGTGCCAGCAGCTTTTTGGGGGCGGTGTACGAGCAGTACTTC CASSFLGAVYEQYF TRBJ2-7 TRBV7-9 NA 14 NA
TGTGCCAGCAGCCAAGAGGGTACTAGCGAGCGCACAGATACGCAGTATTTT CASSQEGTSERTDTQYF TRBJ2-3 TRBV4-2 TRBD2 17 NA
TGTGCCAGCAGTCGGGGAGACAGGGGGCAGGATAATGAGCAGTTCTTC CASSRGDRGQDNEQFF TRBJ2-1 TRBV12-3/TRBV12-4 TRBD1 16 few
TGTGCCAGCAGAGAACAGGGGGCGACCGGGGAGCTGTTTTTT CASREQGATGELFF TRBJ2-2 TRBV6-4 TRBD1 14 NA